This T cell receptor (beta chain) is drawn from a study of Ad26.COV2.S vaccination and SARS-CoV-2 variants. Broader study findings: Greater spike-specific TCR breadth was seen in vaccine recipients than in placebo recipients.

Trimming took 5 bases from V and 7 from J, leaving 18 bases between them. This CDR3 region has 14 residues. The germline gives CDR1 PRHDT, CDR2 FYEKMQ (reference sequence). This clone was detected only a few times. The antigen is undetermined. Treatment described: about 20 received Ad26.COV2.S at low or high dose, single or two shots; about 5 received placebo; per-sample allocation not given. Collection of samples fell on day 63 after the first vaccine or placebo injection. This vaccine is an Ad26 vector that expresses the Wuhan-strain SARS-CoV-2 spike. The protocol was immunoSEQ multiplex PCR, while the TCRdb copy is restricted to in-frame clones and leaves out a portion. The sample yields over 300,000 clones, about 80% seen once.

The starting material was peripheral blood, obtained in a trial of Ad26.COV2.S vaccine versus placebo. This TCR derives from a person aged 18-65 years who received the Ad26.COV2.S COVID-19 vaccine or a placebo. The chain recombines TRBV13 with TRBJ2-7; D might be TRBD1 or TRBD2, each matching 7 bases. DNA for the CDR3: TGTGCCAGCAGCCACCGACAGGGACTACGAGAGCAGTACTTC. This translates into CASSHRQGLREQYF.